This paragraph reports one T cell receptor (beta chain). One end of the junction varies from germline; a read error may be responsible. The sample is drawn from a study of blood T cell repertoires in COVID-19. Everyone who took part was roughly 18 to 89 years old, and they came from 24 US areas. Per the original data handling: For nucleated cells, counts were estimated from reference gene primer amplification. The assay was immunoSEQ multiplex PCR, and TCRdb's table has in-frame clones only and misses some. That table gives V, J and clone size, and the DNA gave D and trimming. The sample lists about 380,000 clones, around 87% occurring once. Germline lookup yields CDR1 SGHNT and CDR2 YYREEE (reference sequence). This CDR3 has 13 amino acids.

The TCR comes from a man younger than 40 who had recovered from COVID-19. This chain links TRBV5-4 with TRBJ2-7, with D maybe TRBD1 (6 bases). Specimen: PBMCs or T cells enriched from blood (not recorded which). The CDR3 sequence is CASSSQGSHEQYF. In DNA, the CDR3 is TGTGCCAGCAGTTCACAGGGCTCCCACGAGCAGTACTTC.